This passage covers 12 T cell receptor beta chains from one sample sequenced in a study of brain T cells in children with intractable seizures. TCRdb's copy holds only in-frame clones and misses some; the assay was immunoSEQ multiplex PCR. In the table there are 110,000 or so clones, 94% of which are singletons. The sample here was peripheral blood, taken at surgery. Source of these receptors: a boy under two years old with hemimegalencephaly and intractable seizures.

This chain uses TRBV7-9 with TRBJ1-1; 12 bases align to TRBD1. This CDR3 spans 15 amino acids. The germline CDR1 and CDR2 sequences are SEHNR and FQNEAQ (reference sequence). V lost 5 bases and J lost 11; bases outside the gene matches: 12. CDR3 region: CASSPPGTGGLLAFF. The DNA for the CDR3 is TGTGCCAGCAGCCCACCGGGGACAGGGGGCCTTTTGGCTTTCTTT.

The chain is built from TRBV5-1 and TRBJ1-2; D gene unclear. CDR1 SGHRS and CDR2 YFSETQ come from the germline V gene. The CDR3 length is 13 residues. Trimming shortened V by 0 bases and J by 2 bases, and 5 bases separated the two germline ends. DNA of the CDR3: TGCGCCAGCAGCTTGGGGCAAAACTATGGCTACACCTTC. Amino acid sequence: CASSLGQNYGYTF. Combining the CDR3 with reference TRBV5-1 and TRBJ1-2 gives the whole variable domain KAGVTQTPRYLIKTRGQQVTLSCSPISGHRSVSWYQQTPGQGLQFLFEYFSETQRNKGNFPGRFSGRQFSNSRSEMNVSTLELGDSALYLCASSLGQNYGYTFGSGTRLTVV.

The V gene is TRBV7-8, the J gene TRBJ2-1; a possible D gene is TRBD2 (6 bases). The CDR3 totals 15 residues. Per germline, CDR1 SGHVS and CDR2 FQNEAQ. The germline V and J ends were trimmed by 1 base and 12 bases, with 19 bases remaining between them. CDR3 protein: CASSLVLGGAKGQFF. Here the CDR3 DNA reads TGTGCCAGCAGCTTAGTTTTGGGAGGAGCAAAAGGGCAGTTCTTC.

The rearrangement links TRBV6-2 or TRBV6-3 to TRBJ1-1; D not certain. The CDR3 consists of 14 residues. CDR1 and CDR2 (germline): MNHEY, SVGEGT. V shed 2 bases and J shed 5 bases, with 12 bases lying between them. The chain's CDR3 is CASSYPRVGTEAFF. The CDR3 DNA follows: TGTGCCAGCAGTTACCCGCGGGTGGGAACTGAAGCTTTCTTT.

V and J are TRBV28 and TRBJ2-1; D may be TRBD2 (6 bases). This CDR3 is 14 amino acids long. CDR1 and CDR2 from the germline V gene are MDHEN and SYDVKM. Trimming stripped 4 bases from V and 2 bases from J, with 9 bases between. DNA for the CDR3: TGTGCCAGCAGTTCCGGGACTCCCTACAATGAGCAGTTCTTC. Amino acids: CASSSGTPYNEQFF.

This chain joins TRBV19 and TRBJ1-2; D is perhaps TRBD1 (5 bases). Looked up from germline, CDR1 is LNHDA and CDR2 is SQIVND (reference sequence). The CDR3 covers 13 residues. The V gene lost 4 bases and the J gene lost 7 bases, with 13 bases spanning the gap. In DNA form, the CDR3 reads TGTGCCAGTAGTACCAGGGCGGGCTCTGGCTACACCTTC. Amino acid sequence: CASSTRAGSGYTF.

This chain links TRBV6-2 or TRBV6-3 with TRBJ2-7, with 10 bases fitting TRBD2. J was trimmed by 12 bases and V by 4 bases; bases with no gene match: 3. The CDR3 extends over 11 amino acids. CDR1 is MNHEY and CDR2 is SVGEGT in the germline V gene. CDR3 region: CASSLGLALYF. The CDR3 DNA reads TGTGCCAGCAGTTTGGGACTAGCGTTGTACTTC.

The rearrangement joins TRBV27 to TRBJ2-3; TRBD2 matches 9 bases. The V gene's germline CDR1 is MNHEY and CDR2 SMNVEV (reference sequence). This CDR3 region has 16 residues. The V gene end was trimmed by 5 bases and the J gene end by 1 base; junction bases not matched to a gene: 7. This CDR3 is CASSLLGGGGTDTQYF. CDR3 DNA: TGTGCCAGCAGTCTTCTCGGCGGGGGGGGCACAGATACGCAGTATTTT.

V and J are TRBV5-1 and TRBJ2-3; 10 bases fit TRBD2. V lost 3 bases and J lost 0; bases outside the gene matches: 13. Germline CDR1 is SGHRS and CDR2 is YFSETQ. The CDR3 covers 19 residues. CDR3 region: CASSSRIQSGRASTDTQYF. The CDR3 DNA is TGCGCCAGCAGCTCCCGAATACAAAGCGGGAGGGCTAGCACAGATACGCAGTATTTT. Filled out from reference TRBV5-1 and TRBJ2-3, the complete variable domain reads KAGVTQTPRYLIKTRGQQVTLSCSPISGHRSVSWYQQTPGQGLQFLFEYFSETQRNKGNFPGRFSGRQFSNSRSEMNVSTLELGDSALYLCASSSRIQSGRASTDTQYFGPGTRLTVL.

V is TRBV6-6 and J is TRBJ2-7, with TRBD2 matching 9 bases. V lost 5 bases, J lost 2 bases, and 19 bases stayed unmatched. Per the germline V gene, CDR1 is MNHNY and CDR2 is SVGAGI (reference sequence). This CDR3 has 19 amino acids. The CDR3 DNA follows: TGTGCCAGCAGTCCACGACCGGGACACAGAGCGGGAGGAACCTACGAGCAGTACTTC. Translated, it gives CASSPRPGHRAGGTYEQYF.

The chain uses TRBV27 and TRBJ2-5; 11 nucleotides align to TRBD2. Trimming removed 5 bases from V and 6 bases from J; junction bases left unmatched: 11. Germline CDR1 is MNHEY and CDR2 is SMNVEV (reference sequence). This CDR3 region has 16 residues. The CDR3 nucleotides are TGTGCCAGCAGTCCTGGTAGCGGGAGGGCCGGGAAGACCCAGTACTTC. Encoded protein: CASSPGSGRAGKTQYF.

This clone was seen once. The V gene is TRBV18, the J gene TRBJ1-6, with D uncertain. The CDR3 spans 14 residues. The germline V gene has CDR1 KGHSH and CDR2 LQKENI. V was clipped by 3 bases and J by 9 bases, with 12 bases between them. The CDR3 DNA is TGTGCCAGCTCACCCTCCGTGATTGGTTCACCCCTCCACTTT. Its translation: CASSPSVIGSPLHF.